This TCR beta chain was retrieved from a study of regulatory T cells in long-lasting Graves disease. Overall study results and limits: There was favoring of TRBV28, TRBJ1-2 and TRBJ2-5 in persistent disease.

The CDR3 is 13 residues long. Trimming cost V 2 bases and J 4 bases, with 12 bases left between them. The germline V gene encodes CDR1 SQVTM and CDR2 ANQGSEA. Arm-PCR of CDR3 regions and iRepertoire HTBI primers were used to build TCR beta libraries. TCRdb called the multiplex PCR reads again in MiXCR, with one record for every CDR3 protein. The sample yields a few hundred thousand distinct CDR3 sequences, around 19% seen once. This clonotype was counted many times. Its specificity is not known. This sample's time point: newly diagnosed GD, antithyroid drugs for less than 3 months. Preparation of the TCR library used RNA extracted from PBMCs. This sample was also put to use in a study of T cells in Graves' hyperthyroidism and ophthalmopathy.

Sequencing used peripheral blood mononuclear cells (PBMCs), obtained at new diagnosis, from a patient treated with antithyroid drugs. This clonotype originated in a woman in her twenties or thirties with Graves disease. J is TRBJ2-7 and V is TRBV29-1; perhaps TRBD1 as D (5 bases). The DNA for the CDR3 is TGCAGCGTTGAACTGACAGTTGGATACGAGCAGTACTTC. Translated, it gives CSVELTVGYEQYF.